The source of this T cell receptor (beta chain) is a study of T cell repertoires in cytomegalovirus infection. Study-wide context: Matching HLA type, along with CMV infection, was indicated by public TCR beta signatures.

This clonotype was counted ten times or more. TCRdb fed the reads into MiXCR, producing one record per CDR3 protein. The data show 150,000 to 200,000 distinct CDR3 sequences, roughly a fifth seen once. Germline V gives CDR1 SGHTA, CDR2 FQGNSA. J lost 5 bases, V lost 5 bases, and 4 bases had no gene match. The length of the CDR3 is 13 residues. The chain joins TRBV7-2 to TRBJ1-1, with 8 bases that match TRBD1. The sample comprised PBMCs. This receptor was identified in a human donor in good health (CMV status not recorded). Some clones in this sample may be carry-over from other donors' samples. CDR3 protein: CASSLTGATEAFF. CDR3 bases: TGTGCCAGCAGCCTGACAGGGGCAACTGAAGCTTTCTTT.